The 8 T cell receptor beta chains reported below all come from one sample, sequenced in a study of Tregs in tolerant kidney transplant recipients. Sequenced by immunoSEQ multiplex PCR; TCRdb stores in-frame clones only, minus some. There are about 94,000 clones in the sample; roughly 93% occur only once, and 0.46% lies in the top ten. Specimen: CD4+ T cells from blood, collected before the transplant. The receptors were sampled from a human donor who received a combined kidney and bone marrow transplant.

This clone was found a few times. The V gene is TRBV7-6, the J gene TRBJ1-2; perhaps TRBD1 as D (6 bases). Trimming shortened V by 2 bases and J by 4 bases, and 8 bases separated the two germline ends. The germline CDR1 and CDR2 sequences are SGHVS and FNYEAQ. CDR3 size: 13 residues. The CDR3 DNA reads as TGTGCCAGCAGCTTATCAGGGGCCTATGGCTACACCTTC. This gives the protein CASSLSGAYGYTF.

This clone was observed a few times. This chain links TRBV21-1 with TRBJ1-1. TRBV21-1 is listed as a pseudogene. The CDR3 covers 13 residues. CDR3 amino acids: CASMQAGDTEAFF. The CDR3, as DNA: TGTGCCAGCATGCAGGCGGGGGACACTGAAGCTTTCTTT.

The chain uses TRBV18 and TRBJ1-2; 10 nucleotides match TRBD1. This CDR3 spans 16 amino acids. The V segment lost 0 bases and the J segment 6 bases; nucleotides outside the gene matches: 7. The germline V gene has CDR1 KGHSH and CDR2 LQKENI. CDR3 residues: CASSPPRQGAIDGYTF. Written as DNA, the CDR3 is TGTGCCAGCTCACCACCTAGACAGGGGGCGATCGATGGCTACACCTTC. The variable domain in full, completed from reference TRBV18 and TRBJ1-2, reads NAGVMQNPRHLVRRRGQEARLRCSPMKGHSHVYWYRQLPEEGLKFMVYLQKENIIDESGMPKERFSAEFPKEGPSILRIQQVVRGDSAAYFCASSPPRQGAIDGYTFGSGTRLTVV.

V usage is TRBV2 and J usage is TRBJ2-1; perhaps TRBD2 as D (5 bases). The CDR3 has 15 residues. Trimming took off 6 bases at V and 1 base at J, with 13 bases between the two ends. Germline assignment: CDR1 SNHLY and CDR2 FYNNEI. In nucleotides, the CDR3 is TGTGCCAGCAGCTCAGAGGGTAGATCCTACAATGAGCAGTTCTTC. Protein: CASSSEGRSYNEQFF.

This chain links TRBV4-1 with TRBJ2-6, with 7 bases fitting TRBD1. CDR3 length equals 17 residues. V shed 4 bases, J shed 0 bases, and the junction held 6 bases outside the gene matches. Germline V CDR1 and CDR2: MGHRA, YSYEKL. CDR3 sequence: CASSRHRGDSGANVLTF. The CDR3 DNA reads TGCGCCAGCAGCCGCCACAGGGGAGACTCTGGGGCCAACGTCCTGACTTTC.

The chain has TRBV13 and TRBJ1-5; unclear D gene. The CDR3 has 16 residues. Trimming took 4 bases from V and 6 from J, leaving 19 bases between them. CDR1 is PRHDT and CDR2 is FYEKMQ in the germline V gene (reference sequence). CDR3 protein: CASSSLGGRQGQPQHF. The CDR3, as DNA: TGTGCCAGCAGCTCCCTAGGAGGTAGGCAAGGTCAGCCCCAGCATTTT.

The chain uses TRBV2 and TRBJ2-7; 14 bases agree with TRBD2. The germline CDR1 and CDR2 sequences are SNHLY and FYNNEI. The CDR3 length is 17 residues. The junction had 14 bases not matched to a gene; V was cut back by 10 bases and J by 3 bases. The CDR3 is CAIRGSGTSGSIYEQYF. CDR3 nucleotides: TGTGCCATCCGTGGATCCGGGACTAGCGGGAGTATCTACGAGCAGTACTTC.

J is TRBJ2-7 and V is TRBV28; D possibly corresponds to TRBD2 (6 bases). The ends were cut back, 8 bases at V and 3 bases at J, with 14 bases in the middle. CDR1 is MDHEN and CDR2 is SYDVKM in the germline V gene. This CDR3 comprises 13 residues. As DNA, the CDR3 is TGTGCCAGCGAGGGCCCGGGGGACTACGAGCAGTACTTC. Its protein product is CASEGPGDYEQYF.